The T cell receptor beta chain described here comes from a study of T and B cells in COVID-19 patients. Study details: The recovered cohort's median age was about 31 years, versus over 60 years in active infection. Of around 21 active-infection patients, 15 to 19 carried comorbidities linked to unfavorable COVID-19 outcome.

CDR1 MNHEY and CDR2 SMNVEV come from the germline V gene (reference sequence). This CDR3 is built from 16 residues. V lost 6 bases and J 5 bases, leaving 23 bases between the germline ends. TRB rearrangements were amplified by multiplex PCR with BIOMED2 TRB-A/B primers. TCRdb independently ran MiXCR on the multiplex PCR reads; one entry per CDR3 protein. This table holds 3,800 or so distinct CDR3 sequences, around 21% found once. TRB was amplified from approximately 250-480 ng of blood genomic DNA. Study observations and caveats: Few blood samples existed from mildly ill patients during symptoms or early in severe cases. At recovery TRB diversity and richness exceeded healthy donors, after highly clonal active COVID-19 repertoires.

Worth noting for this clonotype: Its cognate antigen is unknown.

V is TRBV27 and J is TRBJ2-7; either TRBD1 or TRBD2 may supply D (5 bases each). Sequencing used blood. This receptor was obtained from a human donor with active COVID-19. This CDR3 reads CASSQESPGTGNEQYF. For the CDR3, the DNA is TGTGCCAGCAGCCAAGAAAGCCCCGGGACCGGGAACGAGCAGTACTTC.